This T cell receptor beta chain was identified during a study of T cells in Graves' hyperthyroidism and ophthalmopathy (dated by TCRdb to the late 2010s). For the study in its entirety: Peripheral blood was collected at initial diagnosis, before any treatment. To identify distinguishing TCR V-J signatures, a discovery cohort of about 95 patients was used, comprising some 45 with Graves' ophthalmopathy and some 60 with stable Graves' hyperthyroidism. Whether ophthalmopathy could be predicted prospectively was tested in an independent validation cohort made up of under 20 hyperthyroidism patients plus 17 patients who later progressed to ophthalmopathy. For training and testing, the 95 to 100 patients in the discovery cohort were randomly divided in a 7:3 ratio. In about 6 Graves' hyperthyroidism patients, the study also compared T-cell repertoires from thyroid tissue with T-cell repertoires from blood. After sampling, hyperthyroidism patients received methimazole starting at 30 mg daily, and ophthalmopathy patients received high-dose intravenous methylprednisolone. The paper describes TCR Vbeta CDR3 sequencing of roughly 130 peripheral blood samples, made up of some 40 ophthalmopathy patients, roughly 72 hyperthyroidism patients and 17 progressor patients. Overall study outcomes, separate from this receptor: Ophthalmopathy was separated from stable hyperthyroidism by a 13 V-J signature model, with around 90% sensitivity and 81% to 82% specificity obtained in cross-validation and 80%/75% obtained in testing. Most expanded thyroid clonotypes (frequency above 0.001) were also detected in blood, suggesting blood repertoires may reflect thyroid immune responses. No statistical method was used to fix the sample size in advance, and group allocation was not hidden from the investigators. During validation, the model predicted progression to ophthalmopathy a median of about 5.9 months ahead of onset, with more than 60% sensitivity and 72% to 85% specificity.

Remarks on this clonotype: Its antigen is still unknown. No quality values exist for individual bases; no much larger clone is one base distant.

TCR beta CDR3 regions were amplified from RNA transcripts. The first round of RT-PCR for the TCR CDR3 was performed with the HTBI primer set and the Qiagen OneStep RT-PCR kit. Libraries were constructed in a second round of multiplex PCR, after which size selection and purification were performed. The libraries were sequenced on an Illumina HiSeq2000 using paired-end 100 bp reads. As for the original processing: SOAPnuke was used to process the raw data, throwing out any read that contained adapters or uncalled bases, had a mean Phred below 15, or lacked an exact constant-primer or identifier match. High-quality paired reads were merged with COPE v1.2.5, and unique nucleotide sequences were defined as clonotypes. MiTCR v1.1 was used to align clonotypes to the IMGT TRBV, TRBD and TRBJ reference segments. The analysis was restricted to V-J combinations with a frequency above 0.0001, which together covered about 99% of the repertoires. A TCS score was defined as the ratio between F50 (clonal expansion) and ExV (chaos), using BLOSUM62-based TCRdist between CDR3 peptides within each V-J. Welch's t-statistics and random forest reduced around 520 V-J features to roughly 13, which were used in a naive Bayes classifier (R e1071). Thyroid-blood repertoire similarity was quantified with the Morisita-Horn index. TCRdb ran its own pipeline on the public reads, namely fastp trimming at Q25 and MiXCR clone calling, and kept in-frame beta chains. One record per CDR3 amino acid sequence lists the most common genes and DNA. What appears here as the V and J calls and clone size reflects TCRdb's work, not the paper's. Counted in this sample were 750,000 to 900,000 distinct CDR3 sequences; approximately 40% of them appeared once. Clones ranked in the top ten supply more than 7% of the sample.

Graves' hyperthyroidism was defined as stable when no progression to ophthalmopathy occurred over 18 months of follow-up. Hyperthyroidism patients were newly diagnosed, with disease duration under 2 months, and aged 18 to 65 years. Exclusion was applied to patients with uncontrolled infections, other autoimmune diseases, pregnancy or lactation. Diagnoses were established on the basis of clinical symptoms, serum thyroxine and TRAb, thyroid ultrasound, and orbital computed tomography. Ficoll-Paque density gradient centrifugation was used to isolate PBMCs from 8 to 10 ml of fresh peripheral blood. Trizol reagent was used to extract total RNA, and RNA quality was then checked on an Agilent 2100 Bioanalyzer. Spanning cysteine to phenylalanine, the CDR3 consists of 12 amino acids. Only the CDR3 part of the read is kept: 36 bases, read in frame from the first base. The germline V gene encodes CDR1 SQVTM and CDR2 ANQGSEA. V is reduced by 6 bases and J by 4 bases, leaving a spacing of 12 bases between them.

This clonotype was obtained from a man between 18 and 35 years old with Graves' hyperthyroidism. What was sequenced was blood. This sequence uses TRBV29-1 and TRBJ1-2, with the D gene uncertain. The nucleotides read TGCAGCGTGCACAGTGCTTCCTATGGCTACACCTTC. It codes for CSVHSASYGYTF.